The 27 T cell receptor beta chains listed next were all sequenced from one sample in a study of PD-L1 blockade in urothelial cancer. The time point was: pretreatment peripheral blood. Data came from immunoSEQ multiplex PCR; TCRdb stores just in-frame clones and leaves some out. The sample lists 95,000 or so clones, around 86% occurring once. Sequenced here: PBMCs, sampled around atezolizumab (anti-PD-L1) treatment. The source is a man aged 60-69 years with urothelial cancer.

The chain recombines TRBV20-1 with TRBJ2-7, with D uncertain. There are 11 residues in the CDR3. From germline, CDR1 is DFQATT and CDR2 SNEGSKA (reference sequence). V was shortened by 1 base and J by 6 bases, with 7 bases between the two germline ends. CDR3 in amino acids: CSARAPGEQYF. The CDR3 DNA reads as TGCAGTGCTAGAGCCCCCGGCGAGCAGTACTTC.

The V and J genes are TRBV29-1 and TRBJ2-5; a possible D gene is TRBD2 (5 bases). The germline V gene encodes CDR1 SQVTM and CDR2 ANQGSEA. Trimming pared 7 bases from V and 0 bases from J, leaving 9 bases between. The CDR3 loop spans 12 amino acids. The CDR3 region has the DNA TGCAGCGGTGTAGCGAACCAAGAGACCCAGTACTTC. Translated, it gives CSGVANQETQYF.

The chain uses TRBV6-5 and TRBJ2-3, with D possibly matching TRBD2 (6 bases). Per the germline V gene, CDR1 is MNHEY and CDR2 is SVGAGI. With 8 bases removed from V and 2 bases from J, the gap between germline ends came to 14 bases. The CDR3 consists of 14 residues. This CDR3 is CASPLEGNTDTQYF. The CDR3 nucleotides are TGTGCCAGCCCTTTGGAGGGAAACACAGATACGCAGTATTTT.

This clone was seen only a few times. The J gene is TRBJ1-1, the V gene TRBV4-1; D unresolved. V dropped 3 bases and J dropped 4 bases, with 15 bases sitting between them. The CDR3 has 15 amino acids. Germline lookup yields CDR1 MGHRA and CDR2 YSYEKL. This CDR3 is CASSHPQRVGTEAFF. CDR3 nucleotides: TGCGCCAGCAGCCACCCACAGCGGGTGGGCACTGAAGCTTTCTTT.

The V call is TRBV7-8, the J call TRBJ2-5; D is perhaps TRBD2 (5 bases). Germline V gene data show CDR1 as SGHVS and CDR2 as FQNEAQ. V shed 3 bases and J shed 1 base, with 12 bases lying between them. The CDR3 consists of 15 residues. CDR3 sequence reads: CASSLGGPPQETQYF. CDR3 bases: TGTGCCAGCAGCTTGGGCGGGCCTCCCCAAGAGACCCAGTACTTC.

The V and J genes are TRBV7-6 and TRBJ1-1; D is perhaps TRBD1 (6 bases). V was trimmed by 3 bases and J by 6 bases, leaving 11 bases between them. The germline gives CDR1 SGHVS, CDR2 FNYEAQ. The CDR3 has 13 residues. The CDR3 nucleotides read TGTGCCAGCAGCTTTGGGGGCTTGGCTGAAGCTTTCTTT. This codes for CASSFGGLAEAFF.

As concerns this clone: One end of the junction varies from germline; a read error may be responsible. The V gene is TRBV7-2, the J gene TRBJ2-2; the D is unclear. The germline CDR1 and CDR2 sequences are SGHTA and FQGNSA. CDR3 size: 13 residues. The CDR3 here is CASSLRYAGELFF. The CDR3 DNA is TGTGCCAGCAGCTTGAGGTACGCCGGAGAGCTGTTTTTT.

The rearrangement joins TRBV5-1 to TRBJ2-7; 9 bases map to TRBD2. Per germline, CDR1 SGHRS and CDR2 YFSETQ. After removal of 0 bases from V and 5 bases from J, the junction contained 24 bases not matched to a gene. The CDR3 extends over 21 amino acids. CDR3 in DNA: TGCGCCAGCAGCTTGGACGGAACCGGGGACGACTTTATAGCGGGAGCGGACGAGCAGTACTTC. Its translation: CASSLDGTGDDFIAGADEQYF. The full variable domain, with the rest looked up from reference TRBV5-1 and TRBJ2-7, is KAGVTQTPRYLIKTRGQQVTLSCSPISGHRSVSWYQQTPGQGLQFLFEYFSETQRNKGNFPGRFSGRQFSNSRSEMNVSTLELGDSALYLCASSLDGTGDDFIAGADEQYFGPGTRLTVT.

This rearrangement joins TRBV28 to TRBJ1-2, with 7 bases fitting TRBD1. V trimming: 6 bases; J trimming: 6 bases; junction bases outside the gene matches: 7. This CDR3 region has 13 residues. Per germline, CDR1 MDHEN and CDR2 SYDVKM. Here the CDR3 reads CASRPTGWDGYTF. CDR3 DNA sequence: TGTGCCAGCAGACCGACAGGGTGGGATGGCTACACCTTC.

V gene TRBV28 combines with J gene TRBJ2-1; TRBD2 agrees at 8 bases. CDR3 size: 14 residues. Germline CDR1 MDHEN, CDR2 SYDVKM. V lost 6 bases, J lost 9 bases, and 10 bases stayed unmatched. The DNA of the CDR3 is TGTGCCAGCAGCCGATCCGGGACTAGTGGTGAGCAGTTCTTC. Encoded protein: CASSRSGTSGEQFF.

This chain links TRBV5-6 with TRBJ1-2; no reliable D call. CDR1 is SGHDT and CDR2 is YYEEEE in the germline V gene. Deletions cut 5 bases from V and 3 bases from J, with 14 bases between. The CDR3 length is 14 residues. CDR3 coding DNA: TGTGCCAGCAGGGGCAGAACGACCTACTATGGCTACACCTTC. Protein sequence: CASRGRTTYYGYTF.

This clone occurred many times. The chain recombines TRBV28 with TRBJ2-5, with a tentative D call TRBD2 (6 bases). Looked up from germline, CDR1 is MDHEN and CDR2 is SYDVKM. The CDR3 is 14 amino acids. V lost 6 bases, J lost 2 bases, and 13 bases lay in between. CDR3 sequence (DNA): TGTGCCAGCAGATTCCCGGGAGTTCAAGAGACCCAGTACTTC. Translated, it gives CASRFPGVQETQYF.

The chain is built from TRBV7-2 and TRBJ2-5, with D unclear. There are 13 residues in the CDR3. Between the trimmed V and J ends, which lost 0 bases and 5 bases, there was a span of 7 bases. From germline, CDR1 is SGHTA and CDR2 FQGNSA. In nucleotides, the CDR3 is TGTGCCAGCAGCTTAGCTCTCGCGGAGACCCAGTACTTC. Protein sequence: CASSLALAETQYF.

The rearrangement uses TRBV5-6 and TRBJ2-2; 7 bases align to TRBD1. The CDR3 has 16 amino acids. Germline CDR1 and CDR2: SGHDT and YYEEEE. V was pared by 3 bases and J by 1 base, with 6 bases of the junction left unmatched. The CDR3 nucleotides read TGTGCCAGCAGCTCATGGGACAGAAAGAACACCGGGGAGCTGTTTTTT. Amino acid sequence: CASSSWDRKNTGELFF. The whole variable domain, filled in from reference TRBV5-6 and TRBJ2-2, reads DAGVTQSPTHLIKTRGQQVTLRCSPKSGHDTVSWYQQALGQGPQFIFQYYEEEERQRGNFPDRFSGHQFPNYSSELNVNALLLGDSALYLCASSSWDRKNTGELFFGEGSRLTVL.

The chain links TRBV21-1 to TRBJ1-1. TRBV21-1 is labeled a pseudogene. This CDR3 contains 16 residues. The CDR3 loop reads CASSSPSGEGNTEAFF. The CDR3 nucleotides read TGTGCCAGCAGCTCCCCCAGTGGGGAGGGGAACACTGAAGCTTTCTTT.

The CDR3 spells CASSLEQGSRDNEQFF. DNA for the CDR3: TGTGCCAGCAGCTTGGAACAGGGTAGTCGAGACAATGAGCAGTTCTTC. This chain links TRBV5-4 with TRBJ2-1; weak D call: TRBD1 (6 bases). The CDR3 contains 16 residues. Germline CDR1 and CDR2: SGHNT and YYREEE (reference sequence). Trimming removed 0 bases from V and 5 bases from J, with 15 bases in between.

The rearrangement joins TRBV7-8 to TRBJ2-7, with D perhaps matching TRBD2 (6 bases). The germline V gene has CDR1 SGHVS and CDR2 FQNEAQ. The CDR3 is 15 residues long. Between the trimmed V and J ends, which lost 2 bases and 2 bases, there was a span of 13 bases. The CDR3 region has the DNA TGTGCCAGCAGCTTATTGGGGGGATTAGCCTACGAGCAGTACTTC. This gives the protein CASSLLGGLAYEQYF.

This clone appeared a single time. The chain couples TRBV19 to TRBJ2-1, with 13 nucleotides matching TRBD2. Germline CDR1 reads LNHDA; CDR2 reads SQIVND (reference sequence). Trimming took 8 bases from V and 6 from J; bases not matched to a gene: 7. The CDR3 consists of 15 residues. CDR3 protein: CASGTSGTIPNEQFF. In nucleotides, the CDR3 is TGTGCCAGTGGGACTAGCGGGACAATACCCAATGAGCAGTTCTTC. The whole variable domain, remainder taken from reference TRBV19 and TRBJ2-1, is DGGITQSPKYLFRKEGQNVTLSCEQNLNHDAMYWYRQDPGQGLRLIYYSQIVNDFQKGDIAEGYSVSREKKESFPLTVTSAQKNPTAFYLCASGTSGTIPNEQFFGPGTRLTVL.

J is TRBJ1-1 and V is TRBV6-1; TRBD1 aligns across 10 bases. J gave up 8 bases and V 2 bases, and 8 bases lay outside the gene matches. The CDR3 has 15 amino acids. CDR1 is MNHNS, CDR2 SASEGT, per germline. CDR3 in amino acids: CASSERQGAKLEAFF. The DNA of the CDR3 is TGTGCCAGCAGTGAAAGACAGGGGGCGAAACTAGAAGCTTTCTTT.

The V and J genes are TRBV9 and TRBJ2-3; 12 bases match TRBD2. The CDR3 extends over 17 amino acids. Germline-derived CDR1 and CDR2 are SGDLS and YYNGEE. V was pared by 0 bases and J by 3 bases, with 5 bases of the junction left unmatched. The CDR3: CASSVGLAGVLTDTQYF. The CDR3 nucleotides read TGTGCCAGCAGCGTAGGACTAGCGGGAGTATTGACAGATACGCAGTATTTT.

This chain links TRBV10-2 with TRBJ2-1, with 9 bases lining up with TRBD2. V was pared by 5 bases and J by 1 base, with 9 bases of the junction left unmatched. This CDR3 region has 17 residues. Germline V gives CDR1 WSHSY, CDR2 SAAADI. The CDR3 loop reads CASSRYSSGSSYNEQFF. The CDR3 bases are TGCGCCAGCAGTAGATACAGTAGCGGGAGTTCCTACAATGAGCAGTTCTTC.

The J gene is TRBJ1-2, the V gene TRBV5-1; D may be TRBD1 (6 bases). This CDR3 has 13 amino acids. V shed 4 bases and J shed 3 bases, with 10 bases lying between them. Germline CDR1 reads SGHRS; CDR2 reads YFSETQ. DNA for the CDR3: TGCGCCAGCAGCGGGACACCCTACTATGGCTACACCTTC. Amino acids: CASSGTPYYGYTF. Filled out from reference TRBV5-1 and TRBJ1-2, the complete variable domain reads KAGVTQTPRYLIKTRGQQVTLSCSPISGHRSVSWYQQTPGQGLQFLFEYFSETQRNKGNFPGRFSGRQFSNSRSEMNVSTLELGDSALYLCASSGTPYYGYTFGSGTRLTVV.

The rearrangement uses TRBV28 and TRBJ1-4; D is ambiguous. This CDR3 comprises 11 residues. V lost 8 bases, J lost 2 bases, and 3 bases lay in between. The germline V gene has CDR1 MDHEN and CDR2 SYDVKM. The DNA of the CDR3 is TGTGCCAGCGCGACTAATGAAAAACTGTTTTTT. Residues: CASATNEKLFF.

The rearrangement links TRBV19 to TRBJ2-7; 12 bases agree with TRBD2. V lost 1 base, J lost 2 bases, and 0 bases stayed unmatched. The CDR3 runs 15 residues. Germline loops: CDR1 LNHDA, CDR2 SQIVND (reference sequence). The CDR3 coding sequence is TGTGCCAGTAGTATAGCTAGCGGGAGGGCCTACGAGCAGTACTTC. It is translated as CASSIASGRAYEQYF.

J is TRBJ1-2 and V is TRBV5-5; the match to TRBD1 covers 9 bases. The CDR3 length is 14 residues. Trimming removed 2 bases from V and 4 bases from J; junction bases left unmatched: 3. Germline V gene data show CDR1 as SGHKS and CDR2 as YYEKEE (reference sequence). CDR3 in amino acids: CASSFGQGSYGYTF. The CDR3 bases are TGTGCCAGCAGCTTTGGACAGGGGAGCTATGGCTACACCTTC.

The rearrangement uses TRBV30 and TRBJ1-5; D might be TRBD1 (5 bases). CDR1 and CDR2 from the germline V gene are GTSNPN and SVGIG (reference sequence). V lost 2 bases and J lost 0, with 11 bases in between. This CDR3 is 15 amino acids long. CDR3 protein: CAWSWGGTSNQPQHF. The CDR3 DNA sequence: TGTGCCTGGAGTTGGGGGGGAACTAGCAATCAGCCCCAGCATTTT.

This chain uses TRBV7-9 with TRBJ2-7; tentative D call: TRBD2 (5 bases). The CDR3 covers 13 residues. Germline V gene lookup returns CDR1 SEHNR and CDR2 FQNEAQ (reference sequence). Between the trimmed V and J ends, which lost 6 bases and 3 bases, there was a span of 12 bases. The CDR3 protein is CASRSGFDYEQYF. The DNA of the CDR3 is TGTGCCAGCAGGAGCGGATTCGACTACGAGCAGTACTTC. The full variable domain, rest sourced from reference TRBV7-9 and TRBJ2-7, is DTGVSQNPRHKITKRGQNVTFRCDPISEHNRLYWYRQTLGQGPEFLTYFQNEAQLEKSRLLSDRFSAERPKGSFSTLEIQRTEQGDSAMYLCASRSGFDYEQYFGPGTRLTVT.